Shown below are 8 T cell receptor beta chains from a single sample sequenced in a study of blood T cell repertoires in COVID-19. Only in-frame clones appear in the TCRdb table, and some are missing; sequencing was by immunoSEQ multiplex PCR. The sample records hundreds of thousands of clones, roughly 85% being singletons. The sequenced material came from PBMCs or T cells enriched from blood (not recorded which). These receptors all stem from a woman aged 45-59 years with acute COVID-19.

This clone was observed once. The chain combines TRBV5-1 with TRBJ1-4; TRBD1 matches at 9 bases. V lost 4 bases, J lost 7 bases, and 11 bases stayed unmatched. The CDR3 runs to 16 residues. In germline, CDR1 is SGHRS, CDR2 YFSETQ. CDR3 residues: CASSPGQGQMVEKLFF. CDR3 bases: TGCGCCAGCAGCCCCGGACAGGGGCAAATGGTTGAAAAACTGTTTTTT.

The chain has TRBV30 and TRBJ1-2; a possible D gene is TRBD1 (6 bases). V gave up 0 bases and J gave up 9 bases, with 14 bases separating them. This CDR3 spans 13 amino acids. Germline V gene sequence: CDR1 GTSNPN, CDR2 SVGIG (reference sequence). In DNA form, the CDR3 reads TGTGCCTGGAGTGTAAGGCAGGGGTTTCGCTACACCTTC. It specifies CAWSVRQGFRYTF.

The chain uses TRBV6-5 and TRBJ2-6; tentatively, D is TRBD2 (6 bases). Per germline, CDR1 MNHEY and CDR2 SVGAGI. V was trimmed by 7 bases and J by 6 bases, leaving 16 bases between them. The CDR3 contains 15 residues. CDR3: CASTGVGGTANVLTF. The DNA for the CDR3 is TGTGCCAGCACCGGCGTGGGGGGAACGGCCAACGTCCTGACTTTC.

The table lists this clone with a few counts. V is TRBV9 and J is TRBJ1-2, with a tentative D call TRBD1 (6 bases). CDR1 SGDLS and CDR2 YYNGEE come from the germline V gene. This CDR3 is built from 15 residues. Trimming shortened V by 3 bases and J by 0 bases, and 12 bases separated the two germline ends. The CDR3, as DNA: TGTGCCAGCAGCGGGCCCGACAGGTCTAACTATGGCTACACCTTC. Translation gives CASSGPDRSNYGYTF.

The V and J genes are TRBV6-6 and TRBJ2-7; 8 bases agree with TRBD1. The CDR3 totals 17 residues. V lost 5 bases to trimming and J lost 4 bases; unmatched junction nucleotides: 16. Germline V lookup: CDR1 MNHNY, CDR2 SVGAGI (reference sequence). CDR3 bases: TGTGCCAGCAGTCAATACGCCGTTTCCAGGGGGCTATACGAGCAGTACTTC. Protein product: CASSQYAVSRGLYEQYF.

The CDR3 reads CASSSLAGGSYEQYF. CDR3 DNA sequence: TGCGCCAGCAGCTCTTTGGCGGGGGGTTCCTACGAGCAGTACTTC. The chain carries TRBV5-1 and TRBJ2-7; 8 bases map to TRBD2. The CDR3 is made up of 15 amino acids. V lost 3 bases and J lost 1; bases outside the gene matches: 6. Germline CDR1 reads SGHRS; CDR2 reads YFSETQ.

This clone appeared a few times. The V and J genes are TRBV5-1 and TRBJ1-1; no reliable D call. The length of the CDR3 is 15 residues. V was trimmed by 4 bases and J by 1 base, leaving 14 bases between them. From germline, CDR1 is SGHRS and CDR2 YFSETQ. Here the CDR3 DNA reads TGCGCCAGCAGCCCTTCGAGCATCGGGAACACTGAAGCTTTCTTT. Its translation is CASSPSSIGNTEAFF.

The rearrangement joins TRBV9 to TRBJ2-1; D possibly corresponds to TRBD2 (6 bases). Germline assignment: CDR1 SGDLS and CDR2 YYNGEE. Trimming took 0 bases from V and 4 from J, leaving 11 bases between them. The CDR3 spans 15 residues. The CDR3 sequence is CASSVDRGSYNEQFF. Written as DNA, the CDR3 is TGTGCCAGCAGCGTAGATCGGGGGTCGTACAATGAGCAGTTCTTC.